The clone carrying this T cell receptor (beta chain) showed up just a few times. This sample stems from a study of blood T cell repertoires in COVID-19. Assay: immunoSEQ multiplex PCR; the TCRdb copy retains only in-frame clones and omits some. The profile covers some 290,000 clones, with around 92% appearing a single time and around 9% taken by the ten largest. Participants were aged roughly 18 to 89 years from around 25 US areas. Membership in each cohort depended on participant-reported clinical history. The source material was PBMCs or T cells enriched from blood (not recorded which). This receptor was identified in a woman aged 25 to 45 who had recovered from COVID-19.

CDR3 in DNA: TGTGCCAGTAGTATATTAGTACCGGGGGACAATCAGCCCCAGCATTTT. This translates into CASSILVPGDNQPQHF. The J gene is TRBJ1-5, the V gene TRBV19; a possible D gene is TRBD1 (5 bases). Looked up from germline, CDR1 is LNHDA and CDR2 is SQIVND (reference sequence). V was trimmed by 2 bases and J by 3 bases, leaving 14 bases between them. The CDR3 is 16 amino acids. Using reference TRBV19 and TRBJ1-5 for the parts outside the CDR3, the full variable domain is DGGITQSPKYLFRKEGQNVTLSCEQNLNHDAMYWYRQDPGQGLRLIYYSQIVNDFQKGDIAEGYSVSREKKESFPLTVTSAQKNPTAFYLCASSILVPGDNQPQHFGDGTRLSIL.